Listed below are T cell receptor beta chains from one sample, sequenced in a study of blood T cell repertoires in COVID-19. Using immunoSEQ multiplex PCR, the repertoire was profiled, and TCRdb retains in-frame clones only, with some absent. Of almost 50,000 clones listed, 90% were seen once; the top ten hold almost 4%. The sequencing input was peripheral blood. Source of these receptors: a human donor in a cohort sampled during active COVID-19. CDR3s include the opening cysteine and the closing phenylalanine or tryptophan. Each record gives: CDR3 DNA, CDR3 protein, J gene, D gene, V gene. The D gene is left open where the match is weak.

cdr3_nt: TGTGCCACCAGTGGGTTGCGGGCACTTCAAGAGACCCAGTACTTC
cdr3_aa: CATSGLRALQETQYF
j_call: TRBJ2-5
d_call: NA
v_call: TRBV15

cdr3_nt: TGTGCCAGTACCTCGCAGGGGGCGGGAACTGAAGCTTTCTTT
cdr3_aa: CASTSQGAGTEAFF
j_call: TRBJ1-1
d_call: TRBD1
v_call: TRBV19

cdr3_nt: TGTGCCAGCAGGGGCACGAGGGCAGACAATCAGCCCCAGCATTTT
cdr3_aa: CASRGTRADNQPQHF
j_call: TRBJ1-5
d_call: NA
v_call: TRBV2

cdr3_nt: TGTGCCAGCAGCGGAGAGCTAAGTTGGATCCTCGACTATGGCTACACCTTC
cdr3_aa: CASSGELSWILDYGYTF
j_call: TRBJ1-2
d_call: NA
v_call: TRBV7-9

cdr3_nt: TGTGCCAGCAGTTACAGCGGTGGGAGCGGTGAGACCCAGTACTTC
cdr3_aa: CASSYSGGSGETQYF
j_call: TRBJ2-5
d_call: NA
v_call: TRBV6-5

cdr3_nt: TGTGCCGGCAGGACTAGCGGGGCCACAGATACGCAGTATTTT
cdr3_aa: CAGRTSGATDTQYF
j_call: TRBJ2-3
d_call: TRBD2
v_call: TRBV10-3

cdr3_nt: TGTGCCAGCAGTACAGGAACGAACTACTATAATTCACCCCTCCACTTT
cdr3_aa: CASSTGTNYYNSPLHF
j_call: TRBJ1-6
d_call: NA
v_call: TRBV3-1/TRBV3-2

cdr3_nt: TGTGCCAGCTCATCGGGACAGTGGGAAAACATTCAGTACTTC
cdr3_aa: CASSSGQWENIQYF
j_call: TRBJ2-4
d_call: TRBD1
v_call: TRBV18

cdr3_nt: TGTGCCAGCAGCCGGGGACAGGGGACTAACTATGGCTACACCTTC
cdr3_aa: CASSRGQGTNYGYTF
j_call: TRBJ1-2
d_call: TRBD1
v_call: TRBV5-4

cdr3_nt: TGTGCCAGCAGCGTCGGGTACTTGGGACTCACAGATACGCAGTATTTT
cdr3_aa: CASSVGYLGLTDTQYF
j_call: TRBJ2-3
d_call: NA
v_call: TRBV9

cdr3_nt: TGCGCCAGCAGCCTGGGACGGCTAGAAGAGACCCAGTACTTC
cdr3_aa: CASSLGRLEETQYF
j_call: TRBJ2-5
d_call: NA
v_call: TRBV5-1

cdr3_nt: TGTGCCATCAGTGAGGCCTCTTTAGGACAGTCTAATGAAAAACTGTTTTTT
cdr3_aa: CAISEASLGQSNEKLFF
j_call: TRBJ1-4
d_call: NA
v_call: TRBV10-3

cdr3_nt: TGTGCCAGCACAAGGGACTTTGGCTACACCTTC
cdr3_aa: CASTRDFGYTF
j_call: TRBJ1-2
d_call: NA
v_call: TRBV2

cdr3_nt: TGTGCCAGCTCACCCCGACAGGCCCCTGGAAACACCATATATTTT
cdr3_aa: CASSPRQAPGNTIYF
j_call: TRBJ1-3
d_call: NA
v_call: TRBV18

cdr3_nt: TGTGCCAGCGGCGGGAGTACCTACAATGAGCAGTTCTTC
cdr3_aa: CASGGSTYNEQFF
j_call: TRBJ2-1
d_call: TRBD2
v_call: TRBV7-8

cdr3_nt: TGTGCCAGCAGCGTAGATTTGGGGCAGAAATACGAGCAGTACTTC
cdr3_aa: CASSVDLGQKYEQYF
j_call: TRBJ2-7
d_call: NA
v_call: TRBV9

cdr3_nt: TGTGCCAGTCGGGGGGGCGACAGTGGGAACTATGGCTACACCTTC
cdr3_aa: CASRGGDSGNYGYTF
j_call: TRBJ1-2
d_call: NA
v_call: TRBV19

cdr3_nt: TGTGCCAGCAGTGACGACCGCCCTATAGAGGTTCGGAGGCAGGAGACCCAGTACTTC
cdr3_aa: CASSDDRPIEVRRQETQYF
j_call: TRBJ2-5
d_call: NA
v_call: TRBV6-4

cdr3_nt: TGCAGTGCTAGTACTCCTAACTATGGCTACACCTTC
cdr3_aa: CSASTPNYGYTF
j_call: TRBJ1-2
d_call: NA
v_call: TRBV20-1